These 16 T cell receptor beta chains were all obtained from the same sample, sequenced in a study of blood T cell repertoires in COVID-19. Data came from immunoSEQ multiplex PCR; TCRdb stores just in-frame clones and leaves some out. Seen here are roughly 160,000 clones, 90% to 95% observed once, and the top ten hold approximately 0.5%. The specimen sequenced was peripheral blood. These receptors came from a man in his fifties or sixties with acute or convalescent COVID-19.

This chain uses TRBV2 with TRBJ2-2; TRBD1 aligns across 7 bases. The length of the CDR3 is 13 residues. Germline V gives CDR1 SNHLY, CDR2 FYNNEI. V shed 6 bases and J 6 bases; nucleotides not matched to a gene: 4. CDR3 sequence: CASRQTGPGELFF. CDR3 sequence (DNA): TGTGCCAGCAGACAGACAGGGCCCGGGGAGCTGTTTTTT.

This chain uses TRBV6-2 or TRBV6-3 with TRBJ2-7; maybe TRBD2 (5 bases). The CDR3 spans 17 residues. Germline V gene lookup returns CDR1 MNHEY and CDR2 SVGEGT. Trimming shortened V by 4 bases and J by 0 bases, and 19 bases separated the two germline ends. CDR3 loop: CASSSFLYGESSYEQYV. The CDR3 coding sequence is TGTGCCAGCAGTTCCTTTCTTTACGGGGAGAGCTCCTACGAGCAGTACGTC.

CDR3 DNA: TGTGCCAGCAGTCCCGGCGGGACAGCATACGAGCAGTACGTC. Encoded protein: CASSPGGTAYEQYV. This rearrangement joins TRBV6-5 to TRBJ2-7, with a tentative D call TRBD1 (7 bases). Per germline, CDR1 MNHEY and CDR2 SVGAGI. The length of the CDR3 is 14 residues. V lost 5 bases, J lost 4 bases, and 15 bases lay in between.

The J gene is TRBJ1-6, the V gene TRBV7-2; 8 bases are shared with TRBD1. In germline, CDR1 is SGHTA, CDR2 FQGNSA. The CDR3 is 15 residues long. The V gene end was trimmed by 6 bases and the J gene end by 7 bases; junction bases not matched to a gene: 8. CDR3: CASRYRQGPNSPLHF. DNA of the CDR3: TGTGCCAGCAGATATCGACAGGGGCCCAATTCACCCCTCCACTTT.

The V call is TRBV2, the J call TRBJ1-5; weak D call: TRBD1 (6 bases). CDR1 SNHLY and CDR2 FYNNEI come from the germline V gene. The CDR3 is 16 amino acids. V lost 0 bases and J 4 bases, leaving 13 bases between the germline ends. Written as DNA, the CDR3 is TGTGCCAGCAGTGAAGCGGTAAGGGGGGGAAATCAGCCCCAGCATTTT. Its translation: CASSEAVRGGNQPQHF.

This clone showed up just a few times. The chain employs TRBV11-2 and TRBJ1-1; TRBD1 matches at 9 bases. Germline loops: CDR1 SGHAT, CDR2 FQNNGV. V was clipped by 1 base and J by 5 bases; unmatched bases: 5. The CDR3 sequence is 15 residues long. As DNA, the CDR3 is TGTGCCAGCAGCTTAGGGACAGGGGCGGGGACTGAAGCTTTCTTT. It specifies CASSLGTGAGTEAFF.

CDR3 coding DNA: TGTGCCAGCAGTTTTCTAAACCGGGACAGGAATACTGCTAACTATGGCTACACCTTC. It yields the protein CASSFLNRDRNTANYGYTF. The genes are TRBV27 and TRBJ1-2, with 8 bases identical to TRBD1. V shed 3 bases and J 0 bases; nucleotides not matched to a gene: 15. Germline V lookup: CDR1 MNHEY, CDR2 SMNVEV (reference sequence). The CDR3 is made up of 19 amino acids.

The chain couples TRBV6-5 to TRBJ1-2; 9 bases are shared with TRBD1. Germline values: CDR1 MNHEY, CDR2 SVGAGI. J was trimmed by 2 bases and V by 6 bases; bases with no gene match: 7. The CDR3 extends over 15 amino acids. CDR3 bases: TGTGCCAGCAGCTCTACCGGGACAGGGAACTATGGCTACACCTTC. Its translation is CASSSTGTGNYGYTF.

V and J are TRBV11-1 and TRBJ2-1; 8 bases align to TRBD2. V was clipped by 2 bases and J by 4 bases; unmatched bases: 4. Germline CDR1 and CDR2: SGHAT and FQDESV (reference sequence). The CDR3 runs 15 residues. The DNA of the CDR3 is TGTGCCAGCAGCTTAAGGAGCGGGAGTTACAATGAGCAGTTCTTC. The encoded protein is CASSLRSGSYNEQFF.

The gene calls are TRBV10-3 and TRBJ1-4; possible D gene TRBD1, 6 bases. This CDR3 has 14 residues. Germline V gives CDR1 ENHRY, CDR2 SYGVKD. Trimming left V 8 bases short and J 0 bases short, with 10 bases between. Here the CDR3 DNA reads TGTGCCATCCGGGGGGCGGCAACTAATGAAAAACTGTTTTTT. Its protein product is CAIRGAATNEKLFF.

This CDR3 reads CASRGAGRTANTEAFF. DNA of the CDR3: TGTGCCAGCAGGGGGGCCGGGAGGACAGCGAACACTGAAGCTTTCTTT. The chain links TRBV7-2 to TRBJ1-1; D is perhaps TRBD1 (6 bases). Trimming shortened V by 6 bases and J by 1 base, and 18 bases separated the two germline ends. The CDR3 covers 16 residues. Germline CDR1 is SGHTA and CDR2 is FQGNSA.

The chain is built from TRBV10-3 and TRBJ2-3, with 11 bases aligning to TRBD2. With 6 bases clipped from V and 0 bases from J, the junction kept 14 bases outside the gene matches. The CDR3 spans 19 residues. Germline CDR1 is ENHRY and CDR2 is SYGVKD. CDR3 protein: CAIRGLSGLAGGSTDTQYF. In DNA, the CDR3 is TGTGCCATCAGGGGCCTAAGCGGGCTAGCGGGGGGTAGCACAGATACGCAGTATTTT.

The CDR3 DNA follows: TGTGCCAGCTCACGATTTGGCGGTAGCAATCAGCCCCAGCATTTT. The encoded protein is CASSRFGGSNQPQHF. The rearrangement links TRBV18 to TRBJ1-5; D is unresolved. This CDR3 region has 15 residues. Trimming stripped 4 bases from V and 0 bases from J, with 10 bases between. Germline V gives CDR1 KGHSH, CDR2 LQKENI.

This rearrangement joins TRBV21-1 to TRBJ2-6; TRBD1 is the table's D call, not checked against the DNA. TRBV21-1 is deemed a pseudogene. The CDR3 covers 19 residues. The CDR3 nucleotides read TGTGCCAGCAGCAAAGCGCCAGGACAGGGCCCCTTTAGGGCCAACGTCCTGACTTTC. Translating gives CASSKAPGQGPFRANVLTF.

This clone occurred once. The chain links TRBV10-3 to TRBJ2-1; 9 positions agree with TRBD2. Germline CDR1 reads ENHRY; CDR2 reads SYGVKD. This CDR3 has 17 amino acids. V lost 2 bases, J lost 3 bases, and 8 bases stayed unmatched. CDR3: CAISEGASGDHYNEQFF. For the CDR3, the DNA is TGTGCCATCAGTGAGGGAGCTAGCGGGGACCACTACAATGAGCAGTTCTTC.

The CDR3: CASSQTGLAGMTSTDTQYF. In DNA form, the CDR3 reads TGCGCCAGCAGCCAAACCGGACTAGCGGGGATGACTAGCACAGATACGCAGTATTTT. The genes are TRBV4-3 and TRBJ2-3; the match to TRBD2 covers 12 bases. Trimming removed 2 bases from V and 0 bases from J; junction bases left unmatched: 9. Per the germline V gene, CDR1 is LGHNA and CDR2 is YSLEER. CDR3 length equals 19 residues.